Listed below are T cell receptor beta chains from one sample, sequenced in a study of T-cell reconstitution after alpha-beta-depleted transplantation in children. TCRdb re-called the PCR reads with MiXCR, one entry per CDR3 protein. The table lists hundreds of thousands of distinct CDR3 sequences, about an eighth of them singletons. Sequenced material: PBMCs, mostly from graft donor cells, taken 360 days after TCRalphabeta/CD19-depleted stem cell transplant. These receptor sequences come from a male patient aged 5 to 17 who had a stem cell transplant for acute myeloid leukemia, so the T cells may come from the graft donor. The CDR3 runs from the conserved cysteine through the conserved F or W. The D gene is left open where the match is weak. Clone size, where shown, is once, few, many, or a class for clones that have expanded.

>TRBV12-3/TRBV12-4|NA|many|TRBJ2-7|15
CASSWGRPNPYEQYF
TGTGCCAGCAGTTGGGGACGACCGAACCCCTACGAGCAGTACTTC
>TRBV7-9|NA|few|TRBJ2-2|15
CASSRGIPFTGELFF
TGTGCCAGCAGCCGCGGTATCCCCTTCACCGGGGAGCTGTTTTTT
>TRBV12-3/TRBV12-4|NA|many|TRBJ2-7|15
CASSATGRTLYEQYF
TGTGCCAGCAGCGCAACAGGGAGGACCCTATACGAGCAGTACTTC
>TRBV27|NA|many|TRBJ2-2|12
CASKRNTGELFF
TGTGCCAGCAAAAGGAACACCGGGGAGCTGTTTTTT
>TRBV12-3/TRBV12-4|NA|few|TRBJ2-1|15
CASTRSGHPEDEQFF
TGTGCCAGCACCCGATCGGGACACCCTGAGGATGAGCAGTTCTTC
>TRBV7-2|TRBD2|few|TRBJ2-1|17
CASSPGRGRAQGNEQFF
TGTGCCAGCAGCCCTGGGCGCGGGAGGGCTCAGGGGAATGAGCAGTTCTTC
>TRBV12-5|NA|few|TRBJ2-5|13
CASDDGTRETQYF
TGTGCTAGTGACGACGGGACGAGAGAGACCCAGTACTTC
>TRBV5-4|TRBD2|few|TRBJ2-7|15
CASSGLAGASYEQYF
TGTGCCAGCAGCGGACTAGCGGGAGCATCCTACGAGCAGTACTTC
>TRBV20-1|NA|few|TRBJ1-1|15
CSARDLGSAQREAFF
TGCAGTGCTAGAGATCTAGGCTCGGCCCAGAGAGAAGCTTTCTTT
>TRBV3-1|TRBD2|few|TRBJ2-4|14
CASSQTGTSGRPNF
TGTGCCAGCAGCCAAACCGGGACTAGCGGGAGACCTAACTTC
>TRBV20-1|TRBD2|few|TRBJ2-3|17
CSARDARGSGIYDTQYF
TGCAGTGCTAGAGATGCTCGGGGGAGCGGGATCTACGATACGCAGTATTTT
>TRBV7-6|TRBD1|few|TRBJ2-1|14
CASSFGTANNEQFF
TGTGCCAGCAGCTTCGGGACAGCCAACAATGAGCAGTTCTTC
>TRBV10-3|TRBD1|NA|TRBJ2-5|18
CAISDRSGTGGRQETQYF
TGTGCCATCAGTGACCGATCGGGGACAGGGGGTCGACAAGAGACCCAGTACTTC
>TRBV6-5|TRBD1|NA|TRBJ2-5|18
CASSYWKGAPASQETQYF
TGTGCCAGCAGTTACTGGAAGGGGGCCCCTGCGTCTCAAGAGACCCAGTACTTC
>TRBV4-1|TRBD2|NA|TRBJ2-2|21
CASSQDYGLPGLAGGTGELFF
TGCGCCAGCAGCCAAGATTATGGCCTTCCGGGACTAGCGGGAGGAACCGGGGAGCTGTTTTTT
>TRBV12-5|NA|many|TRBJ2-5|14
CASGPGLNQETQYF
TGTGCTAGTGGTCCCGGACTGAATCAAGAGACCCAGTACTTC
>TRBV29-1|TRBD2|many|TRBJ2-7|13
CSVVRLAGDEQYF
TGCAGCGTTGTTAGGCTAGCGGGAGACGAGCAGTACTTC
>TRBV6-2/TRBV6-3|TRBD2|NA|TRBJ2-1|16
CASSSREGPSYNEQFF
TGTGCCAGCAGTTCTCGGGAGGGCCCATCCTACAATGAGCAGTTCTTC
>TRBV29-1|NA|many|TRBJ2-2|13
CSDPGPPTGELFF
TGCAGCGATCCGGGACCTCCCACCGGGGAGCTGTTTTTT
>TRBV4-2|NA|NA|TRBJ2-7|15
CASSPSSSPSDEQYF
TGTGCCAGCAGCCCCTCGTCTAGCCCCTCGGACGAGCAGTACTTC
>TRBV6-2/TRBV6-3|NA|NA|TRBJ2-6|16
CASSYSKRAGANVLTF
TGTGCCAGCAGTTACTCGAAACGAGCTGGGGCCAACGTCCTGACTTTC
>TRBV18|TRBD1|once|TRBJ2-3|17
CASSPPWGTGVTDTQYF
TGTGCCAGCTCACCACCTTGGGGGACAGGGGTCACAGATACGCAGTATTTT
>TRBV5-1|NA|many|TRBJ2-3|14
CASSLDMSTDTQYF
TGCGCCAGCAGCTTGGACATGTCCACAGATACGCAGTATTTT
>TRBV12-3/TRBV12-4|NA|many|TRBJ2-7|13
CASLRGGSYEQYF
TGTGCCAGCCTACGAGGTGGCTCCTACGAGCAGTACTTC
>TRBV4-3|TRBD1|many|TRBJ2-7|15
CASSIGDRAPAEQYF
TGCGCCAGCAGCATTGGGGACAGGGCCCCTGCGGAGCAGTACTTC
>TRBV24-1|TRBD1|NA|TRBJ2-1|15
CATSDRDRDYNEQFF
TGTGCCACCAGTGATCGGGACAGGGACTACAATGAGCAGTTCTTC
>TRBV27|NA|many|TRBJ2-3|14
CASSLWRERGTQYF
TGTGCCAGCAGTTTATGGAGGGAGAGGGGTACGCAGTATTTT
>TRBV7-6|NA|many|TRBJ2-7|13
CASSLLIEASLYF
TGTGCCAGCAGCTTATTGATCGAGGCCAGCCTGTACTTC
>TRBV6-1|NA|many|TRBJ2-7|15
CASSRPGPNPYEQYF
TGTGCCAGCAGCCGACCTGGGCCGAATCCCTACGAGCAGTACTTC
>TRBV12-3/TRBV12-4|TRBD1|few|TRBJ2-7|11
CASSRDRVKYF
TGTGCCAGCAGTCGTGACAGGGTTAAGTACTTC
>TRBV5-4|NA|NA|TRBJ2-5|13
CASSFRAGETQYF
TGTGCCAGCAGCTTCAGAGCGGGAGAGACCCAGTACTTC
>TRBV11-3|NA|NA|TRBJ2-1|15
CASSPRPGPYNEQFF
TGTGCCAGCAGCCCCCGCCCCGGACCCTACAATGAGCAGTTCTTC
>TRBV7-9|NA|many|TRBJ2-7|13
CASSRDIAYEQYF
TGTGCCAGCAGCCGGGACATCGCCTACGAGCAGTACTTC
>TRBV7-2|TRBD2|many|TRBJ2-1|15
CASSSLAGTYNEQFF
TGTGCCAGCAGTTCTCTAGCGGGCACCTACAATGAGCAGTTCTTC
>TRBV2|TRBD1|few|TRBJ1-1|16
CASLTDRDPEDTEAFF
TGTGCCAGCTTAACGGACAGGGATCCCGAAGACACTGAAGCTTTCTTT
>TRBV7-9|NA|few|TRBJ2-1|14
CASSLRAPYNEQFF
TGTGCCAGCAGCTTGAGGGCCCCCTACAATGAGCAGTTCTTC
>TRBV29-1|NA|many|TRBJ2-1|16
CSVEGGGGKADNEQFF
TGCAGCGTTGAGGGAGGGGGCGGGAAAGCGGACAATGAGCAGTTCTTC
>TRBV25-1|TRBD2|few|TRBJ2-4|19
CASSERTSGRGVAKNIQYF
TGTGCCAGCAGTGAACGGACTAGCGGGAGGGGGGTAGCCAAAAACATTCAGTACTTC
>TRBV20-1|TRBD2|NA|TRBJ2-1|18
CSARTASPLAGSYNEQFF
TGCAGTGCCAGAACCGCCTCCCCCCTAGCGGGGTCCTACAATGAGCAGTTCTTC
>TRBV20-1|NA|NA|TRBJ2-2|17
CSARDPRGGRGAGELFF
TGCAGTGCTAGAGATCCCCGGGGCGGCAGGGGGGCCGGGGAGCTGTTTTTT
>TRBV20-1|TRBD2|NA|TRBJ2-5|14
CSASRTSRPETQYF
TGCAGTGCTAGTAGGACTAGCCGTCCGGAGACCCAGTACTTC
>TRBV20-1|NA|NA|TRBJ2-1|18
CSARAPTVGVRTYNEQFF
TGCAGTGCTAGAGCCCCAACCGTGGGGGTACGGACCTACAATGAGCAGTTCTTC
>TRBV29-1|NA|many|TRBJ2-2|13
CSVAGINTGELFF
TGCAGCGTTGCGGGAATCAACACCGGGGAGCTGTTTTTT
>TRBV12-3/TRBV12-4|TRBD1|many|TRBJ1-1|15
CASTMKTGPHTEAFF
TGTGCCAGCACTATGAAGACAGGGCCGCACACTGAAGCTTTCTTT
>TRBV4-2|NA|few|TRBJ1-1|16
CASSPVGYGMNTEAFF
TGTGCCAGCAGCCCGGTCGGTTACGGGATGAACACTGAAGCTTTCTTT
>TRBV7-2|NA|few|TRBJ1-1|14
CASSLGRTRTEAFF
TGTGCCAGCAGCCTGGGACGGACTCGGACTGAAGCTTTCTTT
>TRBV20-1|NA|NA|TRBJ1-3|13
CSASGRTGNTIYF
TGCAGTGCTAGTGGGCGTACTGGAAACACCATATATTTT
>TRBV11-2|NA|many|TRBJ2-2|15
CASSPVGLRTGELFF
TGTGCCAGCAGCCCCGTCGGCTTACGCACCGGGGAGCTGTTTTTT
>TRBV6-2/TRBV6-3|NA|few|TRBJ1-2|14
CASRHGQIGDGYTF
TGTGCCAGCAGACACGGGCAGATAGGAGATGGCTACACCTTC
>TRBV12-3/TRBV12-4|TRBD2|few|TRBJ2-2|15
CASRSAGDNTGELFF
TGTGCCAGCCGGTCAGCGGGAGACAACACCGGGGAGCTGTTTTTT
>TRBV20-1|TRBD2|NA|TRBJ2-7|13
CSAQTSETYEQYF
TGCAGTGCTCAGACTAGCGAGACCTACGAGCAGTACTTC
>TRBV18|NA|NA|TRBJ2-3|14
CASSPLGGIDTQYF
TGTGCCAGCTCACCCCTCGGGGGCATAGATACGCAGTATTTT
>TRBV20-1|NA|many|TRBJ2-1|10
CSARWDEQFF
TGCAGTGCTAGATGGGATGAGCAGTTCTTC